One and the same sample provided the 3 T cell receptor beta chains below, sequenced in a study of OX40 agonist ivuxolimab in advanced cancers. Profiling relied on immunoSEQ multiplex PCR, and the TCRdb table lists in-frame clones only, not all of them. The sample records about 80,000 clones, more than 75% being singletons. The source was CD4+ or CD8+ T cells sorted from blood, collected in a trial of the OX40 agonist ivuxolimab. These TCRs come from an adult with an advanced solid tumor such as melanoma, head and neck, liver or kidney cancer.

This chain uses TRBV5-1 with TRBJ2-1, with 11 bases fitting TRBD2. The CDR3 spans 16 residues. The germline gives CDR1 SGHRS, CDR2 YFSETQ. V shed 3 bases and J 1 base; nucleotides not matched to a gene: 3. The CDR3 protein is CASSWGLAASYNEQFF. In nucleotides, the CDR3 is TGCGCCAGCAGCTGGGGACTAGCGGCGTCCTACAATGAGCAGTTCTTC.

This clone was seen a single time. The rearrangement uses TRBV5-4 and TRBJ2-5; 9 positions match TRBD2. The J segment lost 0 bases and the V segment lost 8 bases, leaving 5 bases of the junction unmatched. This CDR3 has 14 residues. CDR1 is SGHNT, CDR2 YYREEE, per germline (reference sequence). In DNA form, the CDR3 reads TGTGCCAGTGGCCTAGCGGGGTACCAAGAGACCCAGTACTTC. Protein: CASGLAGYQETQYF.

A remark on this clone: At one end the junction does not follow the germline gene, possibly because of a read error. The chain recombines TRBV6-6 with TRBJ2-5, with D tentatively TRBD2 (6 bases). The V gene's germline CDR1 is MNHNY and CDR2 SVGAGI (reference sequence). The CDR3 is made up of 14 amino acids. The CDR3 DNA reads TGTGCCGGCAGTTCCCCCGAGACGCGGGGGACCCAGTACTTC. It encodes CAGSSPETRGTQYF.